A single count supports the clone carrying this T cell receptor beta chain. In the authors' methods: Amplification with reference gene primers provided the estimates of nucleated cell counts. Method: immunoSEQ multiplex PCR; TCRdb's copy keeps in-frame clones and lacks some. D and trimming come from the DNA, and the V and J calls and clone size come from that table. The sample holds about 140,000 clones, around nine tenths seen once. These data belong to a study of blood T cell repertoires in COVID-19. Study-level background: PBMCs, B-cell-depleted T cells, or T cells provided the cDNA or gDNA that made up the material.

The specimen sequenced was peripheral blood. The receptor comes from a woman aged 60-75 years with acute or convalescent COVID-19.

The chain's CDR3 is CASSQGQLMRAFF. CDR3 nucleotide sequence: TGTGCCAGCAGCCAGGGACAGCTAATGCGGGCTTTCTTT. The chain is built from TRBV7-2 and TRBJ1-1; 7 bases line up with TRBD1. The V gene end was trimmed by 5 bases and the J gene end by 11 bases; junction bases not matched to a gene: 11. The CDR3 runs to 13 residues. Germline loops: CDR1 SGHTA, CDR2 FQGNSA.